Presented here are 27 T cell receptor beta chains from one specimen sequenced in a study of technical replicates of blood from a handful of donors. TCRdb's copy holds only in-frame clones and misses some; the assay was immunoSEQ multiplex PCR. The table shows 55,000 to 80,000 clones, with about 98% occurring only once. Sequences were obtained from T cells isolated from PBMCs. The receptors were gathered from a human donor in good health.

The V gene is TRBV5-1, the J gene TRBJ2-2; no reliable D call. Germline loops: CDR1 SGHRS, CDR2 YFSETQ. CDR3 length: 15 amino acids. The V and J ends lost 3 bases and 3 bases respectively, with 12 bases between them. CDR3 sequence: CASSYIRSDTGELFF. DNA of the CDR3: TGCGCCAGCAGCTATATTAGATCCGACACCGGGGAGCTGTTTTTT.

The V call is TRBV2, the J call TRBJ2-5; 8 positions agree with TRBD1. Germline CDR1 and CDR2: SNHLY and FYNNEI. There are 14 residues in the CDR3. The V segment lost 7 bases and the J segment 5 bases; nucleotides outside the gene matches: 9. CDR3 loop: CASTTGGNGETQYF. The DNA of the CDR3 is TGTGCCAGCACCACAGGGGGAAATGGGGAGACCCAGTACTTC.

The chain is built from TRBV27 and TRBJ2-2; a possible D gene is TRBD2 (6 bases). Between the trimmed V and J ends, which lost 2 bases and 5 bases, there was a span of 12 bases. Germline-derived CDR1 and CDR2 are MNHEY and SMNVEV (reference sequence). This CDR3 is built from 15 residues. CDR3 DNA sequence: TGTGCCAGCAGTTTACCGGGACGGGGGACCGGGGAGCTGTTTTTT. Translating it yields CASSLPGRGTGELFF.

The chain carries TRBV4-1 and TRBJ2-7; D gene uncertain. V dropped 2 bases and J dropped 6 bases, with 17 bases sitting between them. The CDR3 is 15 residues long. Germline loops: CDR1 MGHRA, CDR2 YSYEKL. DNA for the CDR3: TGCGCCAGCAGCCAATCCAGGATCTCCACCTTCGAGCAGTACTTC. Protein: CASSQSRISTFEQYF.

V and J are TRBV6-1 and TRBJ2-7; 7 bases line up with TRBD1. This CDR3 spans 15 amino acids. V shed 3 bases and J 0 bases; nucleotides not matched to a gene: 5. Germline CDR1 reads MNHNS; CDR2 reads SASEGT. The chain's CDR3 is CASSERQGSSYEQYF. CDR3 sequence (DNA): TGTGCCAGCAGTGAGCGACAGGGAAGCTCCTACGAGCAGTACTTC.

The chain has TRBV2 and TRBJ2-1; D is possibly TRBD1 (5 bases). V lost 4 bases, J lost 7 bases, and 17 bases lay in between. Germline CDR1 SNHLY, CDR2 FYNNEI. This CDR3 contains 15 residues. CDR3 in amino acids: CASSGTGISNNEQFF. In DNA, the CDR3 is TGTGCCAGCAGTGGCACAGGAATCTCGAATAATGAGCAGTTCTTC.

The chain uses TRBV7-6 and TRBJ2-5, with a tentative D call TRBD1 (6 bases). The length of the CDR3 is 15 residues. Deletions cut 4 bases from V and 5 bases from J, with 17 bases between. CDR1 SGHVS and CDR2 FNYEAQ come from the germline V gene. For the CDR3, the DNA is TGTGCCAGCAGCTCCGTCAGGGGAGCCCGGGAGACCCAGTACTTC. This translates into CASSSVRGARETQYF.

This chain uses TRBV29-1 with TRBJ1-2; 8 bases are a match to TRBD1. CDR3 length: 12 residues. The germline V gene encodes CDR1 SQVTM and CDR2 ANQGSEA. J lost 5 bases, V lost 4 bases, and 3 bases had no gene match. CDR3 bases: TGCAGCGTTGCCGGGACAGGTTATGGCTACACCTTC. Translating it yields CSVAGTGYGYTF.

The chain uses TRBV6-5 and TRBJ1-5, with D uncertain. V was shortened by 8 bases and J by 5 bases, with 19 bases between the two germline ends. Germline V gene lookup returns CDR1 MNHEY and CDR2 SVGAGI. The CDR3 sequence is 15 residues long. The CDR3 DNA follows: TGTGCCAGCTCCGAGATGGTGGGGAGGGATCAGCCCCAGCATTTT. Translation: CASSEMVGRDQPQHF.

In this sample, this clone turned up once. This chain links TRBV30 with TRBJ1-6; a weak D match, TRBD1 (5 bases). There are 13 residues in the CDR3. The germline gives CDR1 GTSNPN, CDR2 SVGIG (reference sequence). The V and J ends lost 2 bases and 6 bases respectively, with 8 bases between them. In DNA, the CDR3 is TGTGCCTGGAGTCAGGACATTAATTCACCCCTCCACTTT. Its translation: CAWSQDINSPLHF.

This clone was seen once. The genes are TRBV2 and TRBJ2-2; 9 nucleotides align to TRBD1. Germline assignment: CDR1 SNHLY and CDR2 FYNNEI. V shed 4 bases and J 6 bases; nucleotides not matched to a gene: 6. This CDR3 has 15 amino acids. The CDR3 region has the DNA TGTGCCAGCAGTGTTTCACAGGGGGCGGCCGGGGAGCTGTTTTTT. It encodes CASSVSQGAAGELFF.

The sample holds one count of this clone. The chain joins TRBV6-1 to TRBJ1-1, with TRBD1 matching over 7 bases. V shed 4 bases and J 4 bases; nucleotides not matched to a gene: 6. CDR3 size: 14 residues. From germline, CDR1 is MNHNS and CDR2 SASEGT. The CDR3, as DNA: TGTGCCAGCAGTGTGTACGCAGGGGGCACTGAAGCTTTCTTT. This sequence encodes CASSVYAGGTEAFF.

This chain joins TRBV7-6 and TRBJ2-3, with 9 positions matching TRBD2. V shed 6 bases, J shed 3 bases, and the junction held 7 bases outside the gene matches. CDR1 SGHVS and CDR2 FNYEAQ come from the germline V gene. This CDR3 has 15 residues. The CDR3 DNA follows: TGTGCCAGCAGTTCAGGACTAGCGAGGACAGATACGCAGTATTTT. This codes for CASSSGLARTDTQYF.

The chain couples TRBV18 to TRBJ2-3, with TRBD1 as a possible D gene (5 bases). The length of the CDR3 is 14 residues. Germline CDR1 is KGHSH and CDR2 is LQKENI. Trimming left V 3 bases short and J 5 bases short, with 12 bases between. The CDR3 sequence: CASSPYRRGDTQYF. The CDR3 nucleotides are TGTGCCAGCTCACCGTACAGGCGCGGAGATACGCAGTATTTT.

This chain joins TRBV7-2 and TRBJ2-1, with D possibly matching TRBD2 (5 bases). The CDR3 runs to 17 residues. The V end lost 4 bases, the J end lost 0 bases, and 16 bases lay between the germline ends. Germline-derived CDR1 and CDR2 are SGHTA and FQGNSA. For the CDR3, the DNA is TGTGCCAGCAGCTCCTCCGGACTCGCCAGCTCCTACAATGAGCAGTTCTTC. Encoded protein: CASSSSGLASSYNEQFF.

The CDR3 is CASSYSGSLYEQYF. The CDR3 nucleotides are TGTGCCAGCAGTTATTCCGGGAGCCTCTACGAGCAGTACTTC. V is TRBV6-6 and J is TRBJ2-7; a weak D match, TRBD2 (6 bases). CDR1 is MNHNY, CDR2 SVGAGI, per germline (reference sequence). The CDR3 length is 14 residues. Trimming shortened V by 3 bases and J by 3 bases, and 12 bases separated the two germline ends.

This chain links TRBV28 with TRBJ2-5, with a tentative D call TRBD1 (7 bases). The germline gives CDR1 MDHEN, CDR2 SYDVKM. This CDR3 spans 14 amino acids. Trimming removed 3 bases from V and 8 bases from J, with 16 bases in between. CDR3 amino acids: CASSFQGGPQTQYF. The CDR3 region has the DNA TGTGCCAGCAGTTTTCAGGGGGGCCCACAAACCCAGTACTTC.

The chain employs TRBV25-1 and TRBJ2-5; the match to TRBD2 covers 8 bases. The length of the CDR3 is 17 residues. Germline V gene data show CDR1 as MGHDK and CDR2 as SYGVNS. V lost 1 base and J lost 2; bases outside the gene matches: 9. The CDR3 bases are TGTGCCAGCAGTGAATCATGGAGCGGGGGTCCTCAAGAGACCCAGTACTTC. Translation: CASSESWSGGPQETQYF.

The genes are TRBV6-5 and TRBJ2-3, with 14 bases aligning to TRBD2. With 6 bases clipped from V and 7 bases from J, the junction kept 6 bases outside the gene matches. The CDR3 runs to 15 residues. Per the germline V gene, CDR1 is MNHEY and CDR2 is SVGAGI. The CDR3, as DNA: TGTGCCAGCAGGACGACTAGCGGGGGGGCGAATACGCAGTATTTT. Translated, it gives CASRTTSGGANTQYF.

The V and J genes are TRBV4-1 and TRBJ2-1; 10 bases fit TRBD2. Germline values: CDR1 MGHRA, CDR2 YSYEKL. J was trimmed by 4 bases and V by 5 bases; bases with no gene match: 8. CDR3 length equals 16 residues. The CDR3 DNA reads as TGCGCCAGCAGCTCGCGAGGGACTAGCGATTACAATGAGCAGTTCTTC. Translation: CASSSRGTSDYNEQFF.

As to this clone: At the DNA level, this CDR3 is encoded by other sequences in the same sample as well. V usage is TRBV28 and J usage is TRBJ2-1; the D is unclear. The CDR3 sequence is 10 residues long. Germline values: CDR1 MDHEN, CDR2 SYDVKM. Deletions cut 5 bases from V and 7 bases from J, with 3 bases between. For the CDR3, the DNA is TGTGCCAGCAGTCTAAATGAGCAGTTCTTC. Protein: CASSLNEQFF.

J is TRBJ2-5 and V is TRBV6-6; tentative D call: TRBD2 (5 bases). Germline-derived CDR1 and CDR2 are MNHNY and SVGAGI (reference sequence). The germline V and J ends were trimmed by 7 bases and 5 bases, with 17 bases remaining between them. The CDR3 is 14 amino acids. The CDR3 bases are TGTGCCAGCACCTCCCATATAATAGCGGAGACCCAGTACTTC. Its protein product is CASTSHIIAETQYF.

The chain carries TRBV9 and TRBJ2-1; no definite D call. Between the trimmed V and J ends, which lost 0 bases and 8 bases, there was a span of 9 bases. The CDR3 covers 13 residues. Germline V lookup: CDR1 SGDLS, CDR2 YYNGEE. CDR3 DNA sequence: TGTGCCAGCAGCGTAGGAGGAATAGATGAGCAGTTCTTC. It specifies CASSVGGIDEQFF.

The J gene is TRBJ1-1, the V gene TRBV5-6; TRBD1 is a possible D gene (5 bases). The germline V gene encodes CDR1 SGHDT and CDR2 YYEEEE. The V end was cut by 3 bases, the J end by 7 bases, with 13 bases between. The CDR3 is made up of 13 amino acids. The CDR3 loop reads CASSSLRQLEAFF. The DNA for the CDR3 is TGTGCCAGCAGCTCACTCCGACAGCTTGAAGCTTTCTTT.

The CDR3 coding sequence is TGTGCCAGCAGCCAAGCGGGGGGGCTCAGGAGGGGTACCAAAAACATTCAGTACTTC. Its protein product is CASSQAGGLRRGTKNIQYF. The gene calls are TRBV14 and TRBJ2-4, with TRBD2 matching 8 bases. The CDR3 loop spans 19 amino acids. Looked up from germline, CDR1 is SGHDN and CDR2 is FVKESK. With 1 base clipped from V and 2 bases from J, the junction kept 13 bases outside the gene matches.

V is TRBV28 and J is TRBJ2-1, with 11 bases matching TRBD2. V shed 6 bases and J 0 bases; nucleotides not matched to a gene: 7. This CDR3 spans 17 amino acids. Looked up from germline, CDR1 is MDHEN and CDR2 is SYDVKM. This CDR3 is CASSSRTSGLSYNEQFF. The CDR3 DNA follows: TGTGCCAGCAGCTCTCGGACTAGCGGGCTCTCCTACAATGAGCAGTTCTTC.

This rearrangement joins TRBV4-1 to TRBJ2-2, with a weak D call TRBD1 (5 bases). From germline, CDR1 is MGHRA and CDR2 YSYEKL. Deletions cut 1 base from V and 5 bases from J, with 14 bases between. The CDR3 consists of 16 residues. The CDR3 spells CASSQVTQVGTGELFF. CDR3 sequence (DNA): TGCGCCAGCAGCCAAGTAACACAGGTTGGGACCGGGGAGCTGTTTTTT.